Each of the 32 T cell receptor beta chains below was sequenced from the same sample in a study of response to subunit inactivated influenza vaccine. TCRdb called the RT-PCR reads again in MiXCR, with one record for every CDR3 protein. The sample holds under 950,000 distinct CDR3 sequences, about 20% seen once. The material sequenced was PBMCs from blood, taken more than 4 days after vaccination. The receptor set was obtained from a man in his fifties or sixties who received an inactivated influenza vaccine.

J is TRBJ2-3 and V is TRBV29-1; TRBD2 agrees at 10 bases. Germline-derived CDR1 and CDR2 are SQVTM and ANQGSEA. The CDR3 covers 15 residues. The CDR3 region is CTAQSLAGGTDTQYF. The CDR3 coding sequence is TGCACCGCTCAGAGTTTAGCGGGAGGAACAGATACGCAGTATTTT.

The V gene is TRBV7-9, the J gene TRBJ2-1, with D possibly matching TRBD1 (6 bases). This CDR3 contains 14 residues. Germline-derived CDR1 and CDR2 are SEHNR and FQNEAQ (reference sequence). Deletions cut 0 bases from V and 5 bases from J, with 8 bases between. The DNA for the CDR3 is TGTGCCAGCAGCTTAGCGGGACATGACAATGAGCAGTTCTTC. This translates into CASSLAGHDNEQFF.

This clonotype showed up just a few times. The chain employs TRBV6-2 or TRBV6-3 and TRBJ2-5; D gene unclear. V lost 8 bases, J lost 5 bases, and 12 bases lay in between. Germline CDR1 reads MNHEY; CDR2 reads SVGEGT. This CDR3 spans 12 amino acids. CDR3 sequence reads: CASARNRETQYF. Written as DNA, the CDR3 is TGTGCCAGCGCGCGAAATCGTGAGACCCAGTACTTC.

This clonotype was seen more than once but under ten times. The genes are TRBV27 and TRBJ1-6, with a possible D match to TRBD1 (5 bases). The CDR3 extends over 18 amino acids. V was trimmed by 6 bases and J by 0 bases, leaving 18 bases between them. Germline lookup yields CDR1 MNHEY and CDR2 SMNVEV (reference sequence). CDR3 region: CASRQDGAPSSYNSPLHF. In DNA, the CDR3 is TGTGCCAGCAGACAGGACGGGGCACCGAGCTCCTATAATTCACCCCTCCACTTT.

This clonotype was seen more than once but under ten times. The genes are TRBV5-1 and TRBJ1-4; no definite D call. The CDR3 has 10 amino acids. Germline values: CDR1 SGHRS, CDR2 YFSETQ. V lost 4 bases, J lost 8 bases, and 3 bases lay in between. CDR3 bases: TGCGCCAGCAGCGGGGAAAAACTGTTTTTT. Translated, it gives CASSGEKLFF.

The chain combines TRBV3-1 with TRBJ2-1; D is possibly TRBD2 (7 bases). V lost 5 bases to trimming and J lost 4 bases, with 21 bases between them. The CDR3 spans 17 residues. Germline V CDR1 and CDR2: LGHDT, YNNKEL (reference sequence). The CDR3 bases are TGTGCCAGCAGCGGGGAGGGGGAAATGGGGCGGTACAATGAGCAGTTCTTC. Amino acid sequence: CASSGEGEMGRYNEQFF.

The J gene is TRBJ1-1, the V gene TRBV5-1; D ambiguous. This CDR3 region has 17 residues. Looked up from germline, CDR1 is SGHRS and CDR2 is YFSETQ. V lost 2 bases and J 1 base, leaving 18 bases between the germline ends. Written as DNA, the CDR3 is TGCGCCAGCAGCTTCCGAACACTGGAATCACGGAACACTGAAGCTTTCTTT. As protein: CASSFRTLESRNTEAFF.

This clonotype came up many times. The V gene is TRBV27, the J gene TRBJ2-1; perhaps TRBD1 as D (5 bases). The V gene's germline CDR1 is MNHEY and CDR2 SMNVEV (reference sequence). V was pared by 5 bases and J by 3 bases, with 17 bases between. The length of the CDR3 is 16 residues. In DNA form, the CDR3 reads TGTGCCAGCAGTAATATCCCTCCAGGGTACTACAATGAGCAGTTCTTC. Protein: CASSNIPPGYYNEQFF.

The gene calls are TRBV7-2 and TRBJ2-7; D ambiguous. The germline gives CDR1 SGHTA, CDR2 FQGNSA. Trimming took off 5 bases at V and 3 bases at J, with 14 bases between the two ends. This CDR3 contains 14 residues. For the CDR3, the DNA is TGTGCCAGCAGCATCGCGGCGGCTCACTACGAGCAGTACTTC. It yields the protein CASSIAAAHYEQYF. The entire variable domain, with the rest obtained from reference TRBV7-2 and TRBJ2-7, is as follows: GAGVSQSPSNKVTEKGKDVELRCDPISGHTALYWYRQSLGQGLEFLIYFQGNSAPDKSGLPSDRFSAERTGGSVSTLTIQRTQQEDSAVYLCASSIAAAHYEQYFGPGTRLTVT.

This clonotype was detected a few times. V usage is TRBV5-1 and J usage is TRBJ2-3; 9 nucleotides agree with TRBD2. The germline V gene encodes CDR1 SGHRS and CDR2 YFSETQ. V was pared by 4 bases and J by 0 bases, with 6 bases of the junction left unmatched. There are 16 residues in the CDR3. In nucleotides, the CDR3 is TGCGCCAGCAGCCCGGGGACTAGCAGTAGCACAGATACGCAGTATTTT. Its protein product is CASSPGTSSSTDTQYF.

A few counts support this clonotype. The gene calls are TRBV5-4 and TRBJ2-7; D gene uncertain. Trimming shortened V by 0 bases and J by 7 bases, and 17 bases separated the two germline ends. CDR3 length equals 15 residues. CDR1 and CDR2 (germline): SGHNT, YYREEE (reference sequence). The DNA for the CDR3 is TGTGCCAGCAGCTTGGCCGGGCCAGCGACATCTGAGCAGTACTTC. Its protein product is CASSLAGPATSEQYF.

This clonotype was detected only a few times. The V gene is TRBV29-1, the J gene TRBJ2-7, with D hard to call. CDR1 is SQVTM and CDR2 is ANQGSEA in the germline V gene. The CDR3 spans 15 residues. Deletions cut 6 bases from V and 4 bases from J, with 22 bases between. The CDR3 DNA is TGCAGCGTCTGGGCCTGGGCAGGTGAAATTTACGAGCAGTACTTC. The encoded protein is CSVWAWAGEIYEQYF.

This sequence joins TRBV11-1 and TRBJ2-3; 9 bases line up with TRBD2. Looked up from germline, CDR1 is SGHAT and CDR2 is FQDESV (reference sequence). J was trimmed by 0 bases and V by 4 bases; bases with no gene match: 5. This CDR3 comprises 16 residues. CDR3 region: CASSSLAGASTDTQYF. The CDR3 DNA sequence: TGTGCCAGCAGCTCACTAGCGGGTGCTAGCACAGATACGCAGTATTTT.

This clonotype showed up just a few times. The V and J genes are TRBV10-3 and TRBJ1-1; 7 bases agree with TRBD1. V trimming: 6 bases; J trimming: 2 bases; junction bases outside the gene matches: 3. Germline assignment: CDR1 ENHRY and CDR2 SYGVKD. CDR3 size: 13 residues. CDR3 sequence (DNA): TGTGCCATCAGACGGGACAGCAACACTGAAGCTTTCTTT. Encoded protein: CAIRRDSNTEAFF.

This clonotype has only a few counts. The CDR3 region has the DNA TGCAGTGCTAGCAGACTAGCTTTTACGAATGAGCAGTTCTTC. Amino acid sequence: CSASRLAFTNEQFF. V usage is TRBV20-1 and J usage is TRBJ2-1; 7 positions agree with TRBD2. CDR3 length: 14 residues. The V and J ends lost 3 bases and 7 bases, in that order; junction bases with no gene match: 9. Germline CDR1 DFQATT, CDR2 SNEGSKA (reference sequence).

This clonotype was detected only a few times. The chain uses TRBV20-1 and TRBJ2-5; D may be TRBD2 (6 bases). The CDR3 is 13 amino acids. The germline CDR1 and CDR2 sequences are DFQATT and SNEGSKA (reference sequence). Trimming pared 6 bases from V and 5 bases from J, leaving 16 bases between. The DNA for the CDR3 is TGCAGTGCCAAGGAGTGGAGGGATGAGACCCAGTACTTC. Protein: CSAKEWRDETQYF.

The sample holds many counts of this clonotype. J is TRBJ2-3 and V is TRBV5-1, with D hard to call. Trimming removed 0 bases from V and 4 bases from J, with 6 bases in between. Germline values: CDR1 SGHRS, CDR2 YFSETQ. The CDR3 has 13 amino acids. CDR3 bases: TGCGCCAGCAGCTTGGAGGGCTCAGATACGCAGTATTTT. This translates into CASSLEGSDTQYF.

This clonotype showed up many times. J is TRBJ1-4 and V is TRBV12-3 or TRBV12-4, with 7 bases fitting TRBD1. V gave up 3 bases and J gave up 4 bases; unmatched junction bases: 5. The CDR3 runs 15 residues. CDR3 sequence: CASSLNRDSNEKLFF. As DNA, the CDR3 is TGTGCCAGCAGTTTGAACCGGGACAGTAATGAAAAACTGTTTTTT.

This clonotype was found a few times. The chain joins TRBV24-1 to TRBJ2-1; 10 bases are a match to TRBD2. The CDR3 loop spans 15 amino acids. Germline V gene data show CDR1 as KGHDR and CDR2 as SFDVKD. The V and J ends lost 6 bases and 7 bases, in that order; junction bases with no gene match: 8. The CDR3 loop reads CATSFPTSGANEQFF. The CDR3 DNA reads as TGTGCCACCAGTTTTCCAACTAGCGGGGCAAATGAGCAGTTCTTC.

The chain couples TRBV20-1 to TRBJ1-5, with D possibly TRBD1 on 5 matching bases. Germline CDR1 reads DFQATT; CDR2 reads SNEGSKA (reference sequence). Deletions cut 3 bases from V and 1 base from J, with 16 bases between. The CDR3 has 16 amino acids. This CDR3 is CSARGWDRESNQPQHF. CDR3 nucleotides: TGCAGTGCTAGGGGATGGGACCGGGAAAGCAATCAGCCCCAGCATTTT.

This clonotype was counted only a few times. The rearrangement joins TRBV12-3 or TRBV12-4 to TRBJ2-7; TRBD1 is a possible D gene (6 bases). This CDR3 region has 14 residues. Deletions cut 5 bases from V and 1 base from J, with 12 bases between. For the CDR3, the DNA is TGTGCCAGCAGTACTGAGGACAGATCCTACGAGCAGTACTTC. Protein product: CASSTEDRSYEQYF.

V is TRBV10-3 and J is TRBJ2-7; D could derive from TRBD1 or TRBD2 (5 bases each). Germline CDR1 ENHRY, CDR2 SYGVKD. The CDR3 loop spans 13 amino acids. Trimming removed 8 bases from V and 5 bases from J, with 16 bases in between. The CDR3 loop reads CAIWDGAGDEQYF. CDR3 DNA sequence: TGTGCCATCTGGGACGGTGCTGGGGACGAGCAGTACTTC.

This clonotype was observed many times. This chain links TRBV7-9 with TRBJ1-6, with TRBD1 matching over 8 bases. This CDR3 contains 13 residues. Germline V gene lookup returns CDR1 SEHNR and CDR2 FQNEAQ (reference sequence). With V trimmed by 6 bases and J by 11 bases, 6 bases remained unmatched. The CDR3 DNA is TGTGCCAGCAGACTCGAACAGGGGGCACCCCTCCACTTT. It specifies CASRLEQGAPLHF.

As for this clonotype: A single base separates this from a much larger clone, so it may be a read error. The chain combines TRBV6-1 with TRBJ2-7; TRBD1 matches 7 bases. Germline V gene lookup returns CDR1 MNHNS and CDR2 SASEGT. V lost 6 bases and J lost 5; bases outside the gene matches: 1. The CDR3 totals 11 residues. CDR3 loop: CASSTGDEQYF. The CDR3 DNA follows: TGTGCCAGCAGCACAGGGGACGAGCAGTACTTC.

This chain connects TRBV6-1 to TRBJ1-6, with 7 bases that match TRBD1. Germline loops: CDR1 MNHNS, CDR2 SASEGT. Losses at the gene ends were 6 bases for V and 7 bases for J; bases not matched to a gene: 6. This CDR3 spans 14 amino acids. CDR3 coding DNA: TGTGCCAGCAGAAGACAGGGAATGAATTCACCCCTCCACTTT. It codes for CASRRQGMNSPLHF.

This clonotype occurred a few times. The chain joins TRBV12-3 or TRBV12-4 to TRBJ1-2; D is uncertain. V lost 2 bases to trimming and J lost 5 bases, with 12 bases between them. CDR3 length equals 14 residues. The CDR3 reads CASSLTRRIYGYTF. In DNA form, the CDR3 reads TGTGCCAGCAGTTTAACAAGACGGATTTATGGCTACACCTTC.

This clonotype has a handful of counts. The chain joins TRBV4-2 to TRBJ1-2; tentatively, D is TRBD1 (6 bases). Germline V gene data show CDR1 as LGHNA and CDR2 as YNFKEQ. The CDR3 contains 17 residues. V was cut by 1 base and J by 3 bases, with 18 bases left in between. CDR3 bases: TGTGCCAGCAGCCAAGTCCTAAGAGAGGGGGAGGACTATGGCTACACCTTC. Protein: CASSQVLREGEDYGYTF.

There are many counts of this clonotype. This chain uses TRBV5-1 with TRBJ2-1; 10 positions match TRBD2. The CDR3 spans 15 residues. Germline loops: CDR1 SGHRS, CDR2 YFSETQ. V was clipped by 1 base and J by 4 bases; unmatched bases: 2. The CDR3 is CASSLRTSGYNEQFF. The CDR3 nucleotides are TGCGCCAGCAGCTTGCGGACTAGCGGATACAATGAGCAGTTCTTC.

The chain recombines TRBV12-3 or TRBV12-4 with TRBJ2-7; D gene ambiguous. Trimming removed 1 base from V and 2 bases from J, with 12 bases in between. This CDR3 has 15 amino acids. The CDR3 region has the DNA TGTGCCAGCAGTTTAGGGTCAGACCCTCCCTACGAGCAGTACTTC. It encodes CASSLGSDPPYEQYF.

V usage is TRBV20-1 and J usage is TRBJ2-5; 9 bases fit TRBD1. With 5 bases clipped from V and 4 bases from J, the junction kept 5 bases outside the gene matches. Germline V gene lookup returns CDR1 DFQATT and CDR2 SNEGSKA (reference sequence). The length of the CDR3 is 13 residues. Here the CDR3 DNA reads TGCAGTGCTGGGACAGGGAATCGAGAGACCCAGTACTTC. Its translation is CSAGTGNRETQYF.

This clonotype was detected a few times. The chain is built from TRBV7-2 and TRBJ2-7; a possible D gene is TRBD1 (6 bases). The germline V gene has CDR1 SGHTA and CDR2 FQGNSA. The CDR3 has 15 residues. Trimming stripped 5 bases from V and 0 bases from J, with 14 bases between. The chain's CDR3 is CASSEFRDTSYEQYF. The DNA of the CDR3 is TGTGCCAGCAGCGAATTCCGGGACACCTCCTACGAGCAGTACTTC.

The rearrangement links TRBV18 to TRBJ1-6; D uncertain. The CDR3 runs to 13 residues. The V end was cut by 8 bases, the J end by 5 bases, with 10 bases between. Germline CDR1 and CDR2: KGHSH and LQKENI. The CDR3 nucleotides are TGTGCCAGCACGGGCAAAAATAATTCACCCCTCCACTTT. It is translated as CASTGKNNSPLHF. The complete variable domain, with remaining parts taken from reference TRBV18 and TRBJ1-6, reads NAGVMQNPRHLVRRRGQEARLRCSPMKGHSHVYWYRQLPEEGLKFMVYLQKENIIDESGMPKERFSAEFPKEGPSILRIQQVVRGDSAAYFCASTGKNNSPLHFGNGTRLTVT.